This entry describes one TCR beta chain. The antigen is undetermined. This specimen comes from a study of graft-versus-host responses after intestinal transplantation. Background on the study: For around 3 years after anti-thymocyte globulin induction, all recipients took tacrolimus and steroids.

This CDR3 has 16 residues. The ends lost 3 bases at V and 6 bases at J; junction bases unmatched: 11. CDR1 is SNHLY, CDR2 FYNNEI, per germline. The repertoire was sequenced with immunoSEQ multiplex PCR; TCRdb's copy has only in-frame clones and lacks some. The sample shows about 47,000 clones, roughly 95% of them seen only once. Study-level results: Recipient marrow contained GvH clones, some of which appeared first in ileum or blood. GvH clone levels peaked in circulation, and this peak was associated with early post-transplant HvG declines.

This chain joins TRBV2 and TRBJ2-7; 10 bases line up with TRBD2. This specimen consisted of unstimulated CD8+ T cells sorted from spleen or lymph node cells, obtained before transplant. This clonotype was sampled from a human donor who was the organ donor for an intestinal transplant. DNA for the CDR3: TGTGCCAGCAGTGAGAATCCAGCGGGGGGGACAGGCGAGCAGTACTTC. Its translation is CASSENPAGGTGEQYF.